These 27 T cell receptor beta chains came from one sample sequenced in a study of breast tumors, draining lymph nodes, adjacent tissues. TCRdb independently ran MiXCR on the multiplex PCR reads; one entry per CDR3 protein. The sample comprises some 170,000 distinct CDR3 sequences, 30% to 40% of which are singletons, and around 3.5% rests with the top ten. Samples came from axillary lymph nodes draining the breast cancer. Sequences were obtained from axillary lymph node tissue. The origin of the receptors is a female donor with breast cancer. Some clones in this sample may be carry-over from other donors' samples.

This clonotype has at least ten counts. The chain employs TRBV2 and TRBJ2-5; D is unclear. This CDR3 has 15 amino acids. Germline CDR1 is SNHLY and CDR2 is FYNNEI. Trimming shortened V by 2 bases and J by 1 base, and 11 bases separated the two germline ends. Here the CDR3 DNA reads TGTGCCAGCAGTGAACTCGCGGCACTCCAAGAGACCCAGTACTTC. It codes for CASSELAALQETQYF.

This clonotype was observed at least ten times. V usage is TRBV20-1 and J usage is TRBJ1-3; weak D call: TRBD1 (5 bases). With 3 bases removed from V and 0 bases from J, the gap between germline ends came to 9 bases. Germline loops: CDR1 DFQATT, CDR2 SNEGSKA (reference sequence). The CDR3 totals 14 residues. The CDR3 DNA reads as TGCAGTGCTAGGAGCAGGGACTCTGGAAACACCATATATTTT. Protein: CSARSRDSGNTIYF.

This clonotype occurred a few times. The V call is TRBV6-5, the J call TRBJ1-1; D not certain. Trimming cost V 0 bases and J 1 base, with 18 bases left between them. This CDR3 is 18 amino acids long. Germline V gene sequence: CDR1 MNHEY, CDR2 SVGAGI. The CDR3 spells CASSYSVSLQTENTEAFF. The CDR3 DNA is TGTGCCAGCAGTTACTCGGTATCCTTGCAAACGGAGAACACTGAAGCTTTCTTT.

This clonotype was recorded many times. The J gene is TRBJ2-7, the V gene TRBV30; possible D gene TRBD2, 5 bases. The V and J ends lost 2 bases and 5 bases respectively, with 16 bases between them. Germline-derived CDR1 and CDR2 are GTSNPN and SVGIG (reference sequence). The CDR3 spans 14 residues. CDR3 sequence reads: CAWSLLAGVDEQYF. CDR3 bases: TGTGCCTGGAGTCTACTGGCGGGCGTGGACGAGCAGTACTTC.

There are a few counts of this clonotype. A much larger clone lies one base from this, so it may be a read error. V usage is TRBV9 and J usage is TRBJ1-6, with 8 bases lining up with TRBD1. The germline V gene has CDR1 SGDLS and CDR2 YYNGEE. The length of the CDR3 is 15 residues. The CDR3 loop reads CASSAVDRGGSPPHF. For the CDR3, the DNA is TGTGCCAGCAGCGCGGTAGACAGGGGCGGCTCACCCCCCCACTTT.

As regards this clonotype: A much larger clone differs from this one at a single base, so this may be a read error. The chain has TRBV6-6 and TRBJ2-1; TRBD2 matches at 7 bases. After removal of 8 bases from V and 12 bases from J, the junction contained 7 bases not matched to a gene. The length of the CDR3 is 11 residues. The germline V gene encodes CDR1 MNHNY and CDR2 SVGAGI (reference sequence). The CDR3 DNA reads TGTGCCAGCCGAAACTGGGGGGGGCAGTTCTTC. It codes for CASRNWGGQFF.

This clonotype was seen at least ten times. The chain joins TRBV2 to TRBJ1-2; 7 nucleotides align to TRBD1. The CDR3 contains 14 residues. V trimming: 7 bases; J trimming: 0 bases; junction bases outside the gene matches: 5. Germline assignment: CDR1 SNHLY and CDR2 FYNNEI. CDR3 DNA sequence: TGTGCCAGCAAGGTTACAGGGGCTAACTATGGCTACACCTTC. Protein: CASKVTGANYGYTF.

The V gene is TRBV7-9, the J gene TRBJ2-3; 15 bases match TRBD2. CDR3 length equals 16 residues. Germline-derived CDR1 and CDR2 are SEHNR and FQNEAQ (reference sequence). Trimming at V came to 6 bases and at J to 3 bases, leaving 4 bases not matched to a gene. This chain's CDR3 is CASSPGTSGGTDTQYF. In DNA, the CDR3 is TGTGCCAGCAGTCCCGGGACTAGCGGGGGGACAGATACGCAGTATTTT.

This clonotype was counted a few times. A much bigger clone sits one base away, suggesting this may be a read error. This chain joins TRBV5-1 and TRBJ1-5, with a possible D match to TRBD1 (5 bases). Germline values: CDR1 SGHRS, CDR2 YFSETQ. CDR3 length: 15 amino acids. The CDR3 loop reads CASSLGDLPNRPQHF. The CDR3 DNA is TGCGCCAGCAGCTTAGGGGATCTCCCCAATCGGCCCCAGCATTTT.

In its sample, this clonotype was seen many times. Its ends do not fully match the called genes, so a read error is possible. The CDR3 DNA is TGTGCTAGCAGCTTAGCGGGAGGGGCCTACAATGAGCAGTTCTTC. Translated: CASSLAGGAYNEQFF. This chain links TRBV7-7 with TRBJ2-1, with 11 bases lining up with TRBD2. The germline V gene encodes CDR1 SSHAT and CDR2 FNYEAQ (reference sequence). This CDR3 is built from 15 residues.

This clonotype was seen many times. This CDR3 reads CSARKGAQETQYF. For the CDR3, the DNA is TGCAGTGCTAGGAAAGGGGCGCAAGAGACCCAGTACTTC. The chain uses TRBV20-1 and TRBJ2-5, with TRBD1 as a possible D gene (5 bases). Germline V gene sequence: CDR1 DFQATT, CDR2 SNEGSKA (reference sequence). The CDR3 totals 13 residues. V was trimmed by 3 bases and J by 2 bases, leaving 10 bases between them.

Remarks on this clonotype: Possible read error: a much larger clone is one base away. In this CDR3 the conserved last residue, phenylalanine or tryptophan, is missing, so a read error is likely. V and J are TRBV6-2 or TRBV6-3 and TRBJ1-2; TRBD1 agrees at 7 bases. V lost 2 bases to trimming and J lost 8 bases; unmatched junction nucleotides: 5. Germline CDR1 and CDR2: MNHEY and SVGEGT. This CDR3 contains 13 residues. The CDR3 DNA reads as TGTGCCAGCAGTTACGCTGACAGGGCCGGCTACACCTCC. Protein: CASSYADRAGYTS.

There are many counts of this clonotype. The gene calls are TRBV9 and TRBJ2-3, with 7 bases aligning to TRBD1. This CDR3 contains 15 residues. Germline V gene sequence: CDR1 SGDLS, CDR2 YYNGEE. J was trimmed by 3 bases and V by 4 bases; bases with no gene match: 8. The CDR3 sequence: CASSNSQGWTDTQYF. The CDR3 DNA reads TGTGCCAGCAGCAACTCACAGGGGTGGACAGATACGCAGTATTTT.

This clonotype was observed at least ten times. At one end the junction does not follow the germline gene, possibly because of a read error. V is TRBV12-3 or TRBV12-4 and J is TRBJ2-1; 12 bases fit TRBD1. The CDR3 loop spans 15 amino acids. The chain's CDR3 is CASSLAGTGGAKRIF. CDR3 nucleotides: TGTGCCAGCAGTTTAGCCGGGACAGGGGGCGCGAAGAGGATCTTC.

This chain connects TRBV30 to TRBJ1-1; unclear D gene. The germline V gene encodes CDR1 GTSNPN and CDR2 SVGIG (reference sequence). The CDR3 runs 11 residues. The germline V and J ends were trimmed by 2 bases and 0 bases, with 1 base remaining between them. The CDR3 protein is CAWSMNTEAFF. The CDR3 DNA is TGTGCCTGGAGTATGAACACTGAAGCTTTCTTT.

At least ten counts were recorded for this clonotype. The chain is built from TRBV4-3 and TRBJ2-1; D ambiguous. V lost 2 bases and J 6 bases, leaving 14 bases between the germline ends. CDR3 length: 15 residues. CDR1 is LGHNA, CDR2 YSLEER, per germline. The CDR3 spells CASSQTLDIGNEQFF. CDR3 coding DNA: TGCGCCAGCAGCCAAACCCTAGATATCGGCAATGAGCAGTTCTTC.

This clonotype was detected many times. This rearrangement joins TRBV24-1 to TRBJ2-6, with D possibly matching TRBD1 (5 bases). The CDR3 has 14 amino acids. Germline-derived CDR1 and CDR2 are KGHDR and SFDVKD. Trimming removed 5 bases from V and 2 bases from J, with 6 bases in between. The CDR3 region is CATSGRAGANVLTF. Here the CDR3 DNA reads TGTGCCACCAGTGGCAGGGCTGGGGCCAACGTCCTGACTTTC.

This clonotype has ten or more counts. The gene calls are TRBV20-1 and TRBJ2-7, with TRBD2 identical over 11 bases. The CDR3 runs 15 residues. V lost 4 bases to trimming and J lost 4 bases; unmatched junction nucleotides: 9. Looked up from germline, CDR1 is DFQATT and CDR2 is SNEGSKA (reference sequence). CDR3 residues: CSATKLAGVSYEQYF. As DNA, the CDR3 is TGCAGTGCTACCAAACTAGCGGGAGTTTCTTACGAGCAGTACTTC.

CDR3 sequence (DNA): TGCCAGCTCACCGGGCGGGAGTCCTACGAGCAGTACTTC. This translates into CQLTGRESYEQYF. The chain combines TRBV29-1 with TRBJ2-7, with TRBD2 identical over 7 bases. CDR1 and CDR2 from the germline V gene are SQVTM and ANQGSEA. The CDR3 consists of 13 residues.

This clonotype was recorded many times. J is TRBJ2-3 and V is TRBV6-1; 11 bases match TRBD2. Germline-derived CDR1 and CDR2 are MNHNS and SASEGT. Trimming cost V 5 bases and J 6 bases; bases outside gene matches: 16. This CDR3 comprises 18 residues. The CDR3 bases are TGTGCCAGCAGTCTCCGGACAATTAGCGGGAGGGCCGGGGATACGCAGTATTTT. The encoded protein is CASSLRTISGRAGDTQYF.

This sequence joins TRBV6-4 and TRBJ1-1, with D maybe TRBD1 (6 bases). The CDR3 consists of 15 residues. Germline values: CDR1 MRHNA, CDR2 SNTAGT. V lost 4 bases and J lost 0, with 12 bases in between. For the CDR3, the DNA is TGTGCCAGCAGTGCAACGACAGGAATGAACACTGAAGCTTTCTTT. Translation gives CASSATTGMNTEAFF.

This clonotype appeared a few times. A much larger clone differs from this one at a single base, so this may be a read error. J is TRBJ1-2 and V is TRBV9; D is possibly TRBD1 (6 bases). Germline V gives CDR1 SGDLS, CDR2 YYNGEE. The CDR3 covers 15 residues. The CDR3 bases are TGTGCCAGCAGCTCCTGGGGGGGGGACAACTATGGCTCCACCTTC. Translated: CASSSWGGDNYGSTF.

This chain links TRBV7-9 with TRBJ2-1, with 12 bases that match TRBD2. In germline, CDR1 is SEHNR, CDR2 FQNEAQ (reference sequence). The CDR3 is 16 amino acids. After removal of 5 bases from V and 12 bases from J, the junction contained 14 bases not matched to a gene. CDR3 bases: TGTGCCAGCAGCATTTGGACTAGCGGGGCCACAGATACGCAGTTCTTC. Protein: CASSIWTSGATDTQFF.

V and J are TRBV9 and TRBJ2-2, with D unresolved. Germline loops: CDR1 SGDLS, CDR2 YYNGEE. Trimming left V 1 base short and J 8 bases short, with 6 bases between. This CDR3 has 12 residues. CDR3 in DNA: TGTGCCAGCAGCGTAAGATTAGGGGAGCTGTTTTTT. Encoded protein: CASSVRLGELFF. Looking up the rest from reference TRBV9 and TRBJ2-2 gives the full variable domain: DSGVTQTPKHLITATGQRVTLRCSPRSGDLSVYWYQQSLDQGLQFLIQYYNGEERAKGNILERFSAQQFPDLHSELNLSSLELGDSALYFCASSVRLGELFFGEGSRLTVL.

The sample holds many counts of this clonotype. The chain recombines TRBV15 with TRBJ1-4; possible D gene TRBD1, 6 bases. Germline CDR1 LNHNV, CDR2 YYDKDF (reference sequence). CDR3 size: 15 residues. The ends were cut back, 5 bases at V and 8 bases at J, with 18 bases in the middle. The DNA of the CDR3 is TGTGCCACCAGCTCCCGGACAGAGACCCGCGAAAAACTGTTTTTT. Translating it yields CATSSRTETREKLFF.

This clonotype was found a few times. A much bigger clone sits one base away, suggesting this may be a read error. The gene calls are TRBV7-3 and TRBJ2-1; 8 positions agree with TRBD2. The CDR3 totals 19 residues. The V gene's germline CDR1 is SGHTA and CDR2 FQGTGA. The DNA for the CDR3 is TGTGCCAGCAGCTCCTCCCGGGAGCGGGAGCGGCACGCCTACAATGGGCAGTTCTTC. The encoded protein is CASSSSRERERHAYNGQFF.

The chain has TRBV19 and TRBJ1-1; 7 nucleotides align to TRBD1. In germline, CDR1 is LNHDA, CDR2 SQIVND (reference sequence). With 8 bases clipped from V and 1 base from J, the junction kept 7 bases outside the gene matches. The CDR3 is 14 residues long. The CDR3 spells CASAQGQKNTEAFF. The CDR3 bases are TGTGCCAGTGCCCAGGGACAGAAGAACACTGAAGCTTTCTTT. Based on the CDR3 plus reference TRBV19 and TRBJ1-1, the full variable domain is DGGITQSPKYLFRKEGQNVTLSCEQNLNHDAMYWYRQDPGQGLRLIYYSQIVNDFQKGDIAEGYSVSREKKESFPLTVTSAQKNPTAFYLCASAQGQKNTEAFFGQGTRLTVV.